The rows below give T cell receptor beta chains drawn from one sample of a study of blood T cell repertoires in COVID-19. TCRdb keeps only in-frame clones here, not all; method: immunoSEQ multiplex PCR. The data show approximately 180,000 clones, about 90% seen once. Sequencing used peripheral blood. The receptor source for this set is a man aged 60-69 years with active or convalescent COVID-19. Both conserved end residues are part of each CDR3. A D gene is named only where the DNA matches it firmly. Size values are once, few and many counts, or a class for expanded clones, and some rows have none.

clone size,J gene,V gene,CDR3 length,D gene,CDR3 DNA,CDR3 protein
-,TRBJ2-7,TRBV18,14,-,TGTGCCAGCTCACCAGATGGGGGGTTGTTCGAGCAGTACTTC,CASSPDGGLFEQYF
-,TRBJ2-7,TRBV18,16,TRBD1,TGTGCCAGCTCGCCCCTCGGACAGGGTGGGGGCTACGAGCAGTACTTC,CASSPLGQGGGYEQYF
once,TRBJ2-5,TRBV7-3,15,TRBD2,TGTGCCAGCAGCTTAAACGGGGGGTACCAAGAGACCCAGTACTTC,CASSLNGGYQETQYF
-,TRBJ2-7,TRBV11-2,14,-,TGTGCCAGCACACCTTCAACAGGGAACTACGAGCAGTACTTC,CASTPSTGNYEQYF
-,TRBJ2-1,TRBV5-1,14,TRBD1,TGCGCCAGCAGCTCCCCAGGGGGTGTAAATGAGCAGTTCTTC,CASSSPGGVNEQFF
-,TRBJ1-5,TRBV6-4,17,-,TGTGCCAGCAGTGACAACGTCGATACTATTAGCAATCAGCCCCAGCATTTT,CASSDNVDTISNQPQHF
-,TRBJ2-3,TRBV19,14,-,TGTGCCAGTAGTATAGGGGGGGAATTGGATACGCAGTATTTT,CASSIGGELDTQYF
few,TRBJ2-5,TRBV5-6,13,-,TGTGCCAGCAGCTTTCGAGTCCAAGAGACCCAGTACTTC,CASSFRVQETQYF
-,TRBJ1-5,TRBV6-1,17,-,TGTGCCAGCAGTGGGAATCAAGGACGGGGATACAATCAGCCCCAGCATTTT,CASSGNQGRGYNQPQHF
-,TRBJ1-1,TRBV7-9,14,TRBD1,TGTGCCAGCAGCTTACGCGGGGACAGGGGGCGAGCTTTCTTT,CASSLRGDRGRAFF
-,TRBJ2-1,TRBV6-5,13,TRBD1,TGTGCCAGCAGTTACTCGACAGGGAATGAGCAGTTCTTC,CASSYSTGNEQFF
once,TRBJ1-4,TRBV19,15,-,TGTGCCAGTAGTCGCCACAGGGATAGTAATGAAAAACTGTTTTTT,CASSRHRDSNEKLFF
-,TRBJ2-7,TRBV11-2,13,-,TGTGCCAGCGCTAGCTTGCGGGGTTACGAGCAGTACTTC,CASASLRGYEQYF
-,TRBJ1-5,TRBV4-2,16,-,TGTGCCAGCAGCCAAGATCTTGTATGGGGGGTACAGCCCCAGCATTTT,CASSQDLVWGVQPQHF
-,TRBJ2-7,TRBV6-5,14,-,TGTGCCAGCAGAGACGGGGGGCAGGACTACGAGCAGTACTTC,CASRDGGQDYEQYF
once,TRBJ2-2,TRBV5-1,15,-,TGCGCCAGCAGCTTGGTCGGGAGCAACACCGGGGAGCTGTTTTTT,CASSLVGSNTGELFF
-,TRBJ2-1,TRBV7-3,14,-,TGTGCCAGCAGCTCAGATGGGGCGTACAATGAGCAGTTCTTC,CASSSDGAYNEQFF
-,TRBJ2-1,TRBV5-1,11,-,TGCGCCAGCAGCTTACAGGGTGAGCAGTTCTTC,CASSLQGEQFF
-,TRBJ2-1,TRBV7-9,13,TRBD1,TGTGCCAGCAGCTTAGGTCAGGGACAGGGGGTGTTCTTC,CASSLGQGQGVFF
-,TRBJ2-3,TRBV29-1,16,TRBD2,TGCAGCGTTGCTCCTCCAGTAGCGGGGGGCCCCAGGGCGCAGTATTTT,CSVAPPVAGGPRAQYF
-,TRBJ1-5,TRBV5-5,14,-,TGTGCCAGCAGCTCCGCGATGGGCAATCAGCCCCAGCATTTT,CASSSAMGNQPQHF
-,TRBJ2-3,TRBV5-1,14,-,TGCGCCAGCAGCTTCGGGACTCCGGATGATACGCAGTATTTT,CASSFGTPDDTQYF
few,TRBJ1-4,TRBV5-1,14,-,TGCGCCAGCAGCTCGGGTTGGGCGGGGGAAAAACTGTTTTTT,CASSSGWAGEKLFF